A single sample gave rise to the 30 T cell receptor beta chains below, sequenced in a study of blood T cell repertoires in COVID-19. The repertoire was sequenced with immunoSEQ multiplex PCR; TCRdb's copy has only in-frame clones and lacks some. The sample has about 370,000 clones, nearly 90% seen once. The specimen was peripheral blood. The receptors stem from a man between 18 and 35 years old with active or convalescent COVID-19.

V usage is TRBV27 and J usage is TRBJ2-7; D is unresolved. Germline CDR1 is MNHEY and CDR2 is SMNVEV (reference sequence). The CDR3 contains 14 residues. Trimming cost V 5 bases and J 6 bases, with 17 bases left between them. CDR3 residues: CASSPRVTLGEQYF. In nucleotides, the CDR3 is TGTGCCAGCAGTCCCCGAGTGACTCTTGGCGAGCAGTACTTC.

The V gene is TRBV2, the J gene TRBJ1-5, with a possible D match to TRBD1 (6 bases). The germline V gene encodes CDR1 SNHLY and CDR2 FYNNEI. The CDR3 consists of 15 residues. Trimming pared 6 bases from V and 0 bases from J, leaving 12 bases between. The DNA for the CDR3 is TGTGCCAGCAGCCCGACAGGCTATAGCAATCAGCCCCAGCATTTT. It encodes CASSPTGYSNQPQHF.

The genes are TRBV20-1 and TRBJ2-7, with D perhaps TRBD1 (6 bases). Germline V gene data show CDR1 as DFQATT and CDR2 as SNEGSKA (reference sequence). The V end was cut by 3 bases, the J end by 2 bases, with 26 bases between. The CDR3 length is 18 residues. The CDR3 DNA is TGCAGTGCTAGTTCCCTCCCTCGCAGGGACATACAGCCCTACGAGCAGTACTTC. It is translated as CSASSLPRRDIQPYEQYF.

A single count supports this clone. A read error may produce the germline difference seen at one junction end. CDR3 sequence: CASSTGRPSGANVLTF. CDR3 DNA: TGTGCCAGCAGCACTGGACGTCCGTCTGGGGCCAACGTGCTGACTTTC. The genes are TRBV3-1 (or the pseudogene TRBV3-2) and TRBJ2-6; weak D call: TRBD1 (5 bases). This CDR3 is built from 16 residues. Germline CDR1 and CDR2: LGHDT and YNNKEL (reference sequence).

The chain uses TRBV7-9 and TRBJ1-4; 8 nucleotides line up with TRBD1. The V and J ends lost 5 bases and 4 bases, in that order; junction bases with no gene match: 6. The CDR3 extends over 15 amino acids. Per the germline V gene, CDR1 is SEHNR and CDR2 is FQNEAQ (reference sequence). Written as DNA, the CDR3 is TGTGCCAGCAGCAACACAGGGGGTTTTAATGAAAAACTGTTTTTT. This sequence encodes CASSNTGGFNEKLFF.

The rearrangement uses TRBV7-3 and TRBJ2-7; D ambiguous. Trimming cost V 0 bases and J 2 bases, with 5 bases left between them. CDR3 length: 13 residues. The V gene's germline CDR1 is SGHTA and CDR2 FQGTGA. As DNA, the CDR3 is TGTGCCAGCAGCTTAACCCCCACCTACGAGCAGTACTTC. Its translation is CASSLTPTYEQYF.

The chain carries TRBV25-1 and TRBJ2-1; weak D call: TRBD1 (5 bases). Germline assignment: CDR1 MGHDK and CDR2 SYGVNS. The V gene lost 4 bases and the J gene lost 8 bases, with 21 bases spanning the gap. The CDR3 runs 16 residues. The CDR3 loop reads CASSGPLGPRADEQFF. The CDR3 DNA follows: TGTGCCAGCAGTGGGCCTCTGGGGCCTCGAGCCGATGAGCAGTTCTTC.

V gene TRBV12-3 or TRBV12-4 combines with J gene TRBJ2-1; 7 bases map to TRBD2. Trimming cost V 6 bases and J 7 bases; bases outside gene matches: 6. CDR3 length: 13 residues. The CDR3 loop reads CASSSLAQNEQFF. The DNA for the CDR3 is TGTGCCAGCAGCTCACTAGCGCAGAATGAGCAGTTCTTC.

This CDR3 is CASSPNGQINTEAFF. The CDR3 region has the DNA TGTGCCAGTAGCCCAAATGGACAGATTAACACTGAAGCTTTCTTT. V gene TRBV19 combines with J gene TRBJ1-1, with D possibly matching TRBD1 (6 bases). Between the trimmed V and J ends, which lost 6 bases and 2 bases, there was a span of 16 bases. The CDR3 loop spans 15 amino acids. Germline V lookup: CDR1 LNHDA, CDR2 SQIVND (reference sequence).

V is TRBV27 and J is TRBJ1-5; 10 nucleotides match TRBD1. Trimming cost V 5 bases and J 5 bases; bases outside gene matches: 0. From germline, CDR1 is MNHEY and CDR2 SMNVEV (reference sequence). The CDR3 has 13 amino acids. The CDR3 DNA reads as TGTGCCAGCAGTGACAGGGGGCATCAGCCCCAGCATTTT. It encodes CASSDRGHQPQHF.

The CDR3 DNA reads as TGTGCCAGCAGCCGCGGAGGACAGGCGGTTCAGCCCCAGCATTTT. Translated, it gives CASSRGGQAVQPQHF. V and J are TRBV5-6 and TRBJ1-5, with 7 bases that match TRBD1. The trim removed 4 bases at V and 6 bases at J, leaving 10 bases unmatched. Germline-derived CDR1 and CDR2 are SGHDT and YYEEEE. The length of the CDR3 is 15 residues.

This chain links TRBV6-5 with TRBJ1-3; D is unresolved. Looked up from germline, CDR1 is MNHEY and CDR2 is SVGAGI. Trimming cost V 7 bases and J 0 bases, with 10 bases left between them. This CDR3 is 14 amino acids long. This chain's CDR3 is CASKKDFSGNTIYF. DNA of the CDR3: TGTGCCAGCAAAAAGGACTTCTCTGGAAACACCATATATTTT.

The chain couples TRBV28 to TRBJ2-2, with D maybe TRBD1 (6 bases). The germline V gene has CDR1 MDHEN and CDR2 SYDVKM. The V and J ends lost 5 bases and 4 bases respectively, with 14 bases between them. CDR3 length: 15 residues. The CDR3 DNA reads TGTGCCAGCAGTGTAAGTGGGGGCACCACCGGGGAGCTGTTTTTT. Translation gives CASSVSGGTTGELFF.

This sequence joins TRBV27 and TRBJ2-7; D gene uncertain. In germline, CDR1 is MNHEY, CDR2 SMNVEV (reference sequence). This CDR3 is 15 amino acids long. V shed 5 bases and J shed 0 bases, with 14 bases lying between them. CDR3 residues: CASSRSFDSSYEQYF. DNA for the CDR3: TGTGCCAGCAGTAGGAGCTTCGATAGCTCCTACGAGCAGTACTTC.

This chain connects TRBV4-3 to TRBJ1-6; TRBD1 might be the D (5 bases). This CDR3 is 16 amino acids long. Germline CDR1 and CDR2: LGHNA and YSLEER. V dropped 0 bases and J dropped 6 bases, with 12 bases sitting between them. The CDR3 sequence is CASSQDSQGSNSPLHF. The CDR3 coding sequence is TGCGCCAGCAGCCAAGACAGTCAGGGCTCTAATTCACCCCTCCACTTT.

This clone turned up a few times. The rearrangement joins TRBV10-1 to TRBJ1-3, with 8 positions matching TRBD1. CDR1 and CDR2 from the germline V gene are WNHNN and SYGVQD (reference sequence). The CDR3 length is 19 residues. V shed 3 bases and J 0 bases; nucleotides not matched to a gene: 13. CDR3 region: CASSDYTFRDRSSGNTIYF. CDR3 coding DNA: TGCGCCAGCAGTGATTATACCTTCCGGGACAGGAGCTCTGGAAACACCATATATTTT.

This rearrangement joins TRBV29-1 to TRBJ2-7; D is possibly TRBD1 (5 bases). V shed 7 bases and J shed 0 bases, with 13 bases lying between them. CDR1 is SQVTM, CDR2 ANQGSEA, per germline. The CDR3 has 13 residues. CDR3 in amino acids: CSAQGFSSYEQYF. As DNA, the CDR3 is TGCAGCGCCCAGGGATTTAGCTCCTACGAGCAGTACTTC.

This clone was counted once. V and J are TRBV6-2 or TRBV6-3 and TRBJ2-3; 8 positions agree with TRBD2. With V trimmed by 0 bases and J by 3 bases, 5 bases remained unmatched. From germline, CDR1 is MNHEY and CDR2 SVGEGT. This CDR3 has 16 amino acids. CDR3: CASSYSRAGATDTQYF. The CDR3 DNA follows: TGTGCCAGCAGTTACTCGAGAGCGGGAGCTACAGATACGCAGTATTTT.

The chain uses TRBV13 and TRBJ2-7; 10 bases fit TRBD2. The CDR3 has 17 amino acids. V lost 5 bases to trimming and J lost 7 bases; unmatched junction nucleotides: 17. From germline, CDR1 is PRHDT and CDR2 FYEKMQ (reference sequence). The CDR3 nucleotides are TGTGCCAGCAGCCCACGACCGGTGCTAGCGGGAGCATATGAGCAGTACTTC. Its translation is CASSPRPVLAGAYEQYF.

The chain couples TRBV7-9 to TRBJ1-4; D not certain. Germline V CDR1 and CDR2: SEHNR, FQNEAQ (reference sequence). The CDR3 runs to 11 residues. The V end was cut by 8 bases, the J end by 7 bases, with 8 bases between. The DNA of the CDR3 is TGTGCCAGCTCTCCCGGTGAAAAACTGTTTTTT. Translating it yields CASSPGEKLFF. The full variable domain, its missing parts supplied by reference TRBV7-9 and TRBJ1-4, is DTGVSQNPRHKITKRGQNVTFRCDPISEHNRLYWYRQTLGQGPEFLTYFQNEAQLEKSRLLSDRFSAERPKGSFSTLEIQRTEQGDSAMYLCASSPGEKLFFGSGTQLSVL.

The V gene is TRBV27, the J gene TRBJ2-7; 7 positions agree with TRBD2. With 4 bases clipped from V and 1 base from J, the junction kept 7 bases outside the gene matches. The CDR3 is made up of 15 amino acids. Per germline, CDR1 MNHEY and CDR2 SMNVEV (reference sequence). The CDR3 DNA follows: TGTGCCAGCAGTTCGACTAGCAGAAATTCCTACGAGCAGTACTTC. This translates into CASSSTSRNSYEQYF.

The chain recombines TRBV4-2 with TRBJ2-2; perhaps TRBD1 as D (6 bases). The germline V gene encodes CDR1 LGHNA and CDR2 YNFKEQ. This CDR3 is 18 amino acids long. Trimming shortened V by 5 bases and J by 3 bases, and 22 bases separated the two germline ends. CDR3 in amino acids: CASSGSLFRGDDTGELFF. DNA for the CDR3: TGTGCCAGCAGCGGGTCCTTATTCAGGGGCGATGACACCGGGGAGCTGTTTTTT.

Here the CDR3 DNA reads TGTGCCAGCAGCCAATCGAGGAACACTGAAGCTTTCTTT. Protein sequence: CASSQSRNTEAFF. V is TRBV14 and J is TRBJ1-1; D is undetermined. CDR3 length equals 13 residues. Trimming took off 2 bases at V and 1 base at J, with 5 bases between the two ends. Germline lookup yields CDR1 SGHDN and CDR2 FVKESK.

V usage is TRBV7-9 and J usage is TRBJ1-3; D gene uncertain. Germline V gives CDR1 SEHNR, CDR2 FQNEAQ (reference sequence). The V gene lost 3 bases and the J gene lost 0 bases, with 6 bases spanning the gap. The CDR3 contains 14 residues. CDR3 in amino acids: CASSFFRSGNTIYF. The CDR3 DNA is TGTGCCAGCAGCTTTTTCCGCTCTGGAAACACCATATATTTT.

The chain joins TRBV4-2 to TRBJ2-5; 9 positions match TRBD1. Germline V gene data show CDR1 as LGHNA and CDR2 as YNFKEQ. Germline trimming cut 5 bases from V and 1 base from J; bases unmatched to any gene: 5. This CDR3 spans 15 amino acids. CDR3 bases: TGTGCCAGCAGCATCGGGACAGGGCCCCAAGAGACCCAGTACTTC. Its translation is CASSIGTGPQETQYF.

The gene calls are TRBV12-3 or TRBV12-4 and TRBJ1-2; no definite D call. Trimming pared 5 bases from V and 5 bases from J, leaving 6 bases between. The CDR3 runs 11 residues. In DNA form, the CDR3 reads TGTGCCAGCAGTCGACAATATGGCTACACCTTC. Its protein product is CASSRQYGYTF.

This chain links TRBV11-3 with TRBJ2-1, with 12 bases lining up with TRBD2. CDR1 is SGHNT, CDR2 YENEEA, per germline. With V trimmed by 2 bases and J by 6 bases, 5 bases remained unmatched. The CDR3 is made up of 16 amino acids. CDR3 in amino acids: CASSLSGLAGGNEQFF. The CDR3 coding sequence is TGTGCCAGCAGCTTATCGGGACTAGCGGGTGGCAATGAGCAGTTCTTC.

The chain couples TRBV19 to TRBJ1-1; D is perhaps TRBD1 (5 bases). This CDR3 is built from 14 residues. The germline V and J ends were trimmed by 6 bases and 4 bases, with 15 bases remaining between them. Germline V gives CDR1 LNHDA, CDR2 SQIVND (reference sequence). The DNA for the CDR3 is TGTGCCAGTAGGGGGCGGCACTTGGGCACTGAAGCTTTCTTT. It codes for CASRGRHLGTEAFF.

CDR3 region: CASSPLQGHTEAFF. The CDR3 nucleotides read TGTGCCAGCAGCCCCCTACAGGGTCACACTGAAGCTTTCTTT. The chain joins TRBV7-2 to TRBJ1-1; D possibly corresponds to TRBD1 (6 bases). The V gene lost 5 bases and the J gene lost 3 bases, with 13 bases spanning the gap. The CDR3 is made up of 14 amino acids. Germline assignment: CDR1 SGHTA and CDR2 FQGNSA.

The rearrangement links TRBV19 to TRBJ2-2; D may be TRBD2 (7 bases). Trimming left V 5 bases short and J 5 bases short, with 15 bases between. This CDR3 has 15 amino acids. Germline CDR1 LNHDA, CDR2 SQIVND (reference sequence). CDR3 protein: CASSPGGRSTGELFF. CDR3 bases: TGTGCCAGTAGTCCGGGGGGCCGATCGACCGGGGAGCTGTTTTTT.